This T cell receptor beta chain was sequenced for a study of T cell clonality in common variable immunodeficiency (dated by TCRdb to the mid-2010s). CVID samples and control samples contributed equivalent amounts of genomic DNA as sequencing input. For every sample, a 60 bp segment covering the rearranged TCRbeta CDR3 region was amplified and then sequenced. TCRbeta amplification used the immunoSEQ assay, a bias-corrected multiplex PCR with high-throughput sequencing. The paper's data handling went like this. Every unique nucleotide sequence counted as a clone and was annotated with V, D and J genes, copy number and frequency. Sequences were labeled productive if in frame, and non-productive if out of frame or containing stop codons. As previously described, clonality was computed from Shannon's entropy. Mean CDR3 Kyte-Doolittle hydropathy was derived from the predicted amino acid sequences of productive clones. Hierarchical clustering of scaled V gene usage was performed with the R hclust function using Manhattan distance and complete linkage. To assess clone sharing by CDR3 amino acid sequence, 12 repertoires per group were resampled over 100 rounds. Repertoires were searched for roughly 70 published EBV-specific and around 230 published CMV-specific TCRbeta sequences. A couple of CVID samples yielding fewer than 10,000 sequences were excluded from analysis, leaving 42 CVID repertoires. This is the immuneACCESS table as TCRdb keeps it, with only in-frame sequences that have V and J called. A part of the clones is gone; compared with another copy, unresolved V genes explain less than half, and the rest is unexplained. The V and J calls and clone size were taken over from that table, and D and trimming were inferred from the DNA. There are about 37,000 clones in this sample, and none of them is a singleton. The ten largest clones represent around 3.2% of the sample.

The junction carries 17 bases between V and J, which are trimmed by 8 bases and 1 base respectively. CDR1 and CDR2 were assigned from the germline V gene as KGHSH and LQKENI. The cysteine opens and the phenylalanine closes a CDR3 of 15 amino acids. Of the CDR3's DNA, 36 bases were read; they are in frame from base 1. Summary of the overall study and its limitations: Differences among patients in the CVID cohort limited the correlations between repertoire features and clinical complications. Reportedly, TCRbeta sequences from CVID had fewer deletions and N-nucleotide insertions, and highly modified clones with 13 or more V deletions were absent from CVID. CVID subjects shared fewer TCRbeta clones with each other than healthy controls did (p < 0.0001). According to the authors, figuring out what caused the increased clonality in CVID would require sequencing the repertoires of T cell subpopulations. Despite equal DNA input, controls averaged about 81,820 unique sequences per sample versus around 30,000 in CVID samples. TCRbeta clonality was higher in CVID subjects than in healthy controls (t-test p = 0.018), and the increase was most characteristic of about a third of subjects.

This clone came up a few times. The target of this receptor is not known. From the germline J gene comes the end of the CDR3, since the read stops 3 residues before it. Predominantly Caucasian heritage was noted among both the CVID patients and the healthy controls. Heparinized peripheral whole blood samples of about 5 to 9 ml were collected from each donor. Genomic DNA from adults with common variable immune deficiency (CVID) and from healthy adult controls was used to sequence TCRbeta CDR3 repertoires. There were roughly 22 healthy adult volunteers in the control group (around twelve female and approximately ten male), ranging in age from 23 to 66 years, with a mean age of almost 35. Diluted blood was subjected to density centrifugation over Hypaque 1077 or Ficoll-Paque for isolation of peripheral blood mononuclear cells. Unsorted mononuclear cells served as the source of genomic DNA, which was extracted either by Qiagen column purification or by a centrifugation-based method.

The sequencing input was peripheral blood mononuclear cells. The chain is assembled from TRBV18 and TRBJ1-1; TRBD1 is a possible D gene, resting on 6 matching bases. The clonotype originates from a person aged 18-70 years in good health. The part of the CDR3 DNA that was read is TGTGCCAGCCCTGCAGACGGGACAAGGAACACTGAA. Its coded protein is CASPADGTRNTE. The CDR3 in full is CASPADGTRNTEAFF.